These T cell receptor beta chains were read from a single sample in a study of T cell changes during pregnancy in multiple sclerosis. Only in-frame clones appear in the TCRdb table, and some are missing; sequencing was by immunoSEQ multiplex PCR. Of approximately 60,000 clones listed, about 90% were seen once; the top ten hold roughly 0.2%. Sequenced material: CD4+ T cells from peripheral blood mononuclear cells, taken in the second trimester of pregnancy. Receptor source: a female donor with multiple sclerosis, enrolled in a pregnancy study. Each CDR3 is given with its conserved first and last residue. A D gene is named only where the DNA matches it firmly.

d_gene,v_gene,j_gene,CDR3aa
TRBD1,TRBV18,TRBJ1-1,CASSSTGLTEAFF
TRBD1,TRBV6-1,TRBJ1-2,CASRETGIYGYTF
.,TRBV4-1,TRBJ2-3,CASSQDRERSTDTQYF
TRBD2,TRBV28,TRBJ2-3,CASSLWTSGAQDTQYF
TRBD1,TRBV5-8,TRBJ1-4,CASSSGTGSEKLFF
.,TRBV11-1,TRBJ2-7,CASSLTGTPFNEQYF
TRBD2,TRBV5-1,TRBJ2-2,CASSNGLARNTGELFF
TRBD1,TRBV2,TRBJ1-4,CASTGTGRALNEKLFF
TRBD1,TRBV5-1,TRBJ2-7,CASSGPGQSYEQYF
TRBD2,TRBV19,TRBJ2-1,CASSIEASGGYNEQFF
.,TRBV6-1,TRBJ1-2,CASTRSGGGYGYTF
.,TRBV19,TRBJ1-1,CASSSQGNTEAFF
TRBD1,TRBV11-2,TRBJ2-1,CASRNGQGAEEQFF
TRBD1,TRBV9,TRBJ2-5,CASSVGGTGFGETQYF
.,TRBV9,TRBJ1-1,CASSPRWGLTEAFF
TRBD1,TRBV27,TRBJ2-2,CASSLVMGQGTGELFF
.,TRBV5-1,TRBJ2-1,CASSLGGINNEQFF
TRBD2,TRBV5-4,TRBJ2-1,CASSLGLVGPREQFF
TRBD2,TRBV4-1,TRBJ2-3,CASSLTTSGVPVGQYF
.,TRBV7-9,TRBJ1-1,CASTSGPGGSMNTEAFF
.,TRBV20-1,TRBJ1-4,CSAGKEKLFF
.,TRBV30,TRBJ1-2,CAWSRTGNGYTF
TRBD2,TRBV18,TRBJ2-1,CASSPGGAYNEQFF
TRBD1,TRBV18,TRBJ1-4,CASSLLAKTGTNEKLFF
.,TRBV7-3,TRBJ2-5,CASSLTKLETQYF
.,TRBV2,TRBJ1-4,CASSEQGRGATNEKLFF
TRBD1,TRBV19,TRBJ1-4,CASSNRGQRSTNEKLFF
.,TRBV18,TRBJ2-1,CASSAFRGPNEQFF
TRBD2,TRBV7-2,TRBJ2-7,CASSPRGLAGLKYEQYF
.,TRBV2,TRBJ1-1,CASRVGKNTEAFF
.,TRBV5-4,TRBJ2-1,CASSLELASLGSNEQFF
TRBD2,TRBV29-1,TRBJ2-3,CSVVTSGSWTDTQYF
.,TRBV25-1,TRBJ1-1,CASSEAGDMNTEAFF
TRBD1,TRBV6-1,TRBJ1-2,CASRLTGGNGYTF
TRBD1,TRBV2,TRBJ1-1,CASSQQGGNTEAFF
.,TRBV28,TRBJ2-3,CASSRRTVLSRTDTQYF
TRBD2,TRBV27,TRBJ2-2,CASRPGLVISGELFF
.,TRBV10-2,TRBJ2-2,CASKGLDRNTGELFF
.,TRBV29-1,TRBJ2-2,CSARQVTNTGELFF
.,TRBV9,TRBJ2-3,CASSVGSSFGTDTQYF
TRBD1,TRBV9,TRBJ1-3,CASSVGQGASGNTIYF
.,TRBV18,TRBJ1-2,CASRESRGADYTF
TRBD2,TRBV5-1,TRBJ2-5,CASSPGLAGGVSETQYF
TRBD1,TRBV27,TRBJ1-6,CASSSGQGNSPLHF
TRBD1,TRBV19,TRBJ1-2,CASSMMGTDYGYTF
.,TRBV5-6,TRBJ1-5,CASSLGQVNQPQHF
.,TRBV5-1,TRBJ2-7,CASSLTGSSYEQYF
TRBD1,TRBV6-5,TRBJ1-2,CASSYSKGDRDYYTF
TRBD1,TRBV6-1,TRBJ1-2,CASSEGTGGLTHHGYTF
.,TRBV5-1,TRBJ1-1,CASSWTFDGSMNTEAFF
.,TRBV11-2,TRBJ2-7,CASSSSGQSSYEQYF
.,TRBV9,TRBJ2-6,CASSVVLSGANVLTF
.,TRBV6-6,TRBJ1-1,CASSHLHTGNTEAFF
TRBD2,TRBV10-3,TRBJ2-7,CAISEKRGSYEQYF
.,TRBV7-3,TRBJ2-2,CASSLGRTGELFF
.,TRBV5-6,TRBJ2-5,CASSFRGRGETQYF
.,TRBV9,TRBJ1-2,CASSVAAQAPYGYTF
.,TRBV5-1,TRBJ2-7,CASSLKLAGSEQYF
.,TRBV27,TRBJ1-1,CASSLGTMNTEAFF
TRBD1,TRBV14,TRBJ2-3,CASSEDRGRSTDTQYF